Listed below are T cell receptor beta chains from one sample, sequenced in a study of blood T cell repertoires in COVID-19. Data came from immunoSEQ multiplex PCR; TCRdb stores just in-frame clones and leaves some out. The sample includes approximately 500,000 clones, around nine tenths of them seen just once. Sequencing was carried out using peripheral blood. The receptor source for this set is a woman aged 50 to 65 with COVID-19, enrolled during active disease. Each CDR3 is given with its conserved first and last residue. D genes are given only for firm matches. For some rows the clone size is stated as once, few or many, or as a class when expanded; others skip it.

V	J	size	D	CDR3	DNA
TRBV10-3	TRBJ2-7	.	.	CAVTGGPGDEQYF	TGTGCCGTTACCGGAGGACCTGGCGACGAGCAGTACTTC
TRBV27	TRBJ2-3	.	TRBD1	CASSFLTGTGVNTQYF	TGTGCCAGCAGTTTTTTAACCGGGACAGGGGTTAATACGCAGTATTTT
TRBV3-1/TRBV3-2	TRBJ1-3	.	.	CASSQDRVSGTSGNTIYF	TGTGCCAGCAGCCAAGATAGGGTGTCGGGGACTTCTGGAAACACCATATATTTT
TRBV5-4	TRBJ2-2	.	.	CASRRSGSSNTGELFF	TGTGCCAGCAGGAGATCAGGATCCTCGAACACCGGGGAGCTGTTTTTT
TRBV7-9	TRBJ1-4	.	.	CASSLVAGQDNEKLFF	TGTGCCAGCAGCTTAGTTGCAGGTCAGGATAATGAAAAACTGTTTTTT
TRBV7-9	TRBJ1-2	.	TRBD1	CASSLVGGQGVGYTF	TGTGCCAGCAGCTTAGTAGGTGGACAGGGTGTAGGCTACACCTTC
TRBV6-5	TRBJ2-7	once	.	CASTDGGSYEQYF	TGTGCCAGCACGGACGGGGGATCTTACGAGCAGTACTTC
TRBV28	TRBJ1-2	.	.	CASSPPRGEYGYTF	TGTGCCAGCAGTCCCCCAAGGGGCGAGTATGGCTACACCTTC
TRBV7-9	TRBJ1-2	.	TRBD1	CASSSPGQGSGYTF	TGTGCCAGCAGCTCGCCGGGACAGGGTTCCGGCTACACCTTC
TRBV4-1	TRBJ1-5	once	.	CASSPAGNQPQHF	TGCGCCAGCAGCCCGGCGGGGAATCAGCCCCAGCATTTT
TRBV10-1	TRBJ2-7	.	.	CASSPSDMGSTLGEQYF	TGCGCCAGCAGTCCTTCGGACATGGGATCCACTTTGGGGGAGCAGTACTTC
TRBV5-4	TRBJ2-2	.	.	CASSLGGLVDTGELFF	TGTGCCAGCAGCTTGGGAGGGTTAGTGGACACCGGGGAGCTGTTTTTT
TRBV29-1	TRBJ1-2	.	.	CSVDSNYGYTF	TGCAGCGTCGACAGTAACTATGGCTACACCTTC
TRBV6-5	TRBJ2-1	.	TRBD1	CASRTGTGADNEQFF	TGTGCCAGCAGGACTGGGACAGGGGCCGACAATGAGCAGTTCTTC
TRBV4-2	TRBJ1-1	.	.	CASSQDQGTNTEAFF	TGTGCCAGCAGCCAAGATCAGGGAACGAACACTGAAGCTTTCTTT
TRBV30	TRBJ1-2	.	TRBD1	CAWSRQGRDGYTF	TGTGCCTGGAGTAGACAGGGGAGGGATGGCTACACCTTC
TRBV6-5	TRBJ1-1	.	TRBD1	CASSPDRVGTEAFF	TGTGCCAGCAGTCCGGACAGGGTGGGCACTGAAGCTTTCTTT